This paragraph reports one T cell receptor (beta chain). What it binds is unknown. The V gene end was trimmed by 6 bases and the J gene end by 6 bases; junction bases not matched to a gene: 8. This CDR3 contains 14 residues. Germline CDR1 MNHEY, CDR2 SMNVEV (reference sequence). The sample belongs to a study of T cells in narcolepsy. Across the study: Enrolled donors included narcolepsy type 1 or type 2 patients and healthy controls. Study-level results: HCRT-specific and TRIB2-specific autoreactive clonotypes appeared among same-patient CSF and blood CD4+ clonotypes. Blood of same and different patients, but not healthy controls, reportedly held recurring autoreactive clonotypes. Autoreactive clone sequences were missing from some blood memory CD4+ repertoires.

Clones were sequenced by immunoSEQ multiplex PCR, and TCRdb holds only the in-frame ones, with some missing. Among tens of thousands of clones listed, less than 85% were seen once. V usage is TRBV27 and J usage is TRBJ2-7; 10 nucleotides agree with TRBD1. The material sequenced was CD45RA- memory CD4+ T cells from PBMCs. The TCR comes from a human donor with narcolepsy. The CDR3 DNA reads TGTGCCAGCAGGCTTGGGACAGGGGTTACCGAGCAGTACTTC. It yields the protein CASRLGTGVTEQYF.